This TCR beta chain was observed in a study of blood T cell repertoires in COVID-19. TCRdb keeps only in-frame clones here, not all; method: immunoSEQ multiplex PCR. The table records approximately 97,000 clones, around nine tenths of them present only once. The source of this sequence is a woman in her 50s with COVID-19, enrolled during active disease. The specimen sequenced was peripheral blood.

CDR3 in DNA: TGTGCCAGCAGTTATTCTCACAGGAATGAGCAGTTCTTC. It encodes CASSYSHRNEQFF. The chain recombines TRBV27 with TRBJ2-1; a possible D gene is TRBD1 (5 bases). CDR1 MNHEY and CDR2 SMNVEV come from the germline V gene (reference sequence). The CDR3 loop spans 13 amino acids. The V end was cut by 4 bases, the J end by 7 bases, with 11 bases between.